This TCR beta chain was recorded in a study of cytomegalovirus exposure and HLA in healthy donors. Study-wide points: Later analysis showed most CMV-associated TCR beta chains appearing HLA-restricted. Later on, a genetic analysis was performed. It linked a missense variant in DCLRE1C with V- and J-gene trimming of TCR beta.

This clone has just a few counts. Its antigen remains unknown. The PCR ran on 60 Vbeta and 13 Jbeta primers. Only in-frame clones appear in the TCRdb table, and some are missing; sequencing was by immunoSEQ multiplex PCR. This sample yields 110,000 to 150,000 clones, of which about 79% are seen a single time; 3.5% to 5% belongs to the top ten. The CDR3 extends over 20 amino acids. V gave up 0 bases and J gave up 4 bases, with 22 bases separating them. Germline V CDR1 and CDR2: SGHTA, FQGNSA. The material sequenced was PBMCs. The source is a man aged 40-49 years in good health and CMV-seropositive. This chain uses TRBV7-2 with TRBJ2-6, with D maybe TRBD2 (5 bases). The CDR3 is CASSLAWALAGDSGANVLTF. Here the CDR3 DNA reads TGTGCCAGCAGCTTAGCCTGGGCCCTGGCCGGGGATTCCGGGGCCAACGTCCTGACTTTC. Full variable domain (rest looked up from reference TRBV7-2 and TRBJ2-6): GAGVSQSPSNKVTEKGKDVELRCDPISGHTALYWYRQSLGQGLEFLIYFQGNSAPDKSGLPSDRFSAERTGGSVSTLTIQRTQQEDSAVYLCASSLAWALAGDSGANVLTFGAGSRLTVL.